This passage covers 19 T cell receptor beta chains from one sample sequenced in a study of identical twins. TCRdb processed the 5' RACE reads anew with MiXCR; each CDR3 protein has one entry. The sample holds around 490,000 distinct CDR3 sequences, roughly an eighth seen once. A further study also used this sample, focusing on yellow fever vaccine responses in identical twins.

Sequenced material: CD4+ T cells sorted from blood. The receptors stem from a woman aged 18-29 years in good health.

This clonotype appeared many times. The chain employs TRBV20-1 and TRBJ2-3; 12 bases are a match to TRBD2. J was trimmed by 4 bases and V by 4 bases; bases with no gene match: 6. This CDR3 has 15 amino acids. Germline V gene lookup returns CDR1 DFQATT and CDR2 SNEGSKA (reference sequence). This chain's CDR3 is CSATSLAGGADTQYF. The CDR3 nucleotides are TGCAGTGCTACATCACTAGCGGGGGGAGCAGATACGCAGTATTTT.

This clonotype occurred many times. The CDR3 reads CASSRGLKQGETQYF. DNA of the CDR3: TGTGCCAGCAGCCGGGGACTAAAACAAGGAGAGACCCAGTACTTC. The rearrangement uses TRBV7-3 and TRBJ2-5; 7 bases match TRBD2. This CDR3 has 15 residues. J was trimmed by 4 bases and V by 5 bases; bases with no gene match: 10. CDR1 is SGHTA, CDR2 FQGTGA, per germline.

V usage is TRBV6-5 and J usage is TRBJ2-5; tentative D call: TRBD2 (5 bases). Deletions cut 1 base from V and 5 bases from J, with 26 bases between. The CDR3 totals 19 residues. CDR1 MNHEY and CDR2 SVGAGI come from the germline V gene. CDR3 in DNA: TGTGCCAGCAGTTACTACCCCCCGGCTAGCAGCCCTATTGGGGAGACCCAGTACTTC. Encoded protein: CASSYYPPASSPIGETQYF.

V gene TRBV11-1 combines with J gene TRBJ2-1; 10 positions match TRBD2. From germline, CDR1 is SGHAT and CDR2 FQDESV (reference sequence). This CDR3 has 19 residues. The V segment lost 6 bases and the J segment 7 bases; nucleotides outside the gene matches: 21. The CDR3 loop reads CASRRKKREGPGGVNEQFF. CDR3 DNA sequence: TGTGCCAGCAGACGAAAAAAGCGGGAGGGCCCGGGTGGTGTGAATGAGCAGTTCTTC.

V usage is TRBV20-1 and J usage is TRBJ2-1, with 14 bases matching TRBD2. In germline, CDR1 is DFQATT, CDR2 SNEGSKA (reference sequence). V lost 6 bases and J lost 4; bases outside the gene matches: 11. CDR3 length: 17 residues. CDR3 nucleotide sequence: TGCAGTGCCCAACCCGGGACTAGCGGGAGATTTTACAATGAGCAGTTCTTC. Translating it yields CSAQPGTSGRFYNEQFF.

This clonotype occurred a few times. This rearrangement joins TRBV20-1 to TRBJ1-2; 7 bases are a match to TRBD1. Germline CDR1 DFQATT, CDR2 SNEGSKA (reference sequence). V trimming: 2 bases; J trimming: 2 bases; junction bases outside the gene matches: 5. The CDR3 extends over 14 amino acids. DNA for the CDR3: TGCAGTGCTAGACCCGGGGGACAGAACTATGGCTACACCTTC. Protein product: CSARPGGQNYGYTF.

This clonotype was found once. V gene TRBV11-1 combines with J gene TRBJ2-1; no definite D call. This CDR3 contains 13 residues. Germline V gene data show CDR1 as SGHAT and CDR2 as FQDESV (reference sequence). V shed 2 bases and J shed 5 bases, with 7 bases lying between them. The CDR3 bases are TGTGCCAGCAGCTTATTTCCTAACAATGAGCAGTTCTTC. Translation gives CASSLFPNNEQFF.

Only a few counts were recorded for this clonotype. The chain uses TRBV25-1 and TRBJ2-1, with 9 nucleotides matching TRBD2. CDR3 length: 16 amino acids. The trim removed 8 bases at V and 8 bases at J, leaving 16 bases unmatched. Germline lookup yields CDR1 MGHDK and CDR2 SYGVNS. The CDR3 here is CASPGPLAGWRDEQFF. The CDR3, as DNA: TGTGCCAGCCCGGGCCCTCTAGCGGGATGGAGGGATGAGCAGTTCTTC.

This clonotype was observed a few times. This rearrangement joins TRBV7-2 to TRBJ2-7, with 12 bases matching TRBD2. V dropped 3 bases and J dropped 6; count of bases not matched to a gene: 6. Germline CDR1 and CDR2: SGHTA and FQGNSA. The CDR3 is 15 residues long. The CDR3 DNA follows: TGTGCCAGCAGCTTCCTGGCTAGCGGGAGGGCCGAGCAGTACTTC. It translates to CASSFLASGRAEQYF.

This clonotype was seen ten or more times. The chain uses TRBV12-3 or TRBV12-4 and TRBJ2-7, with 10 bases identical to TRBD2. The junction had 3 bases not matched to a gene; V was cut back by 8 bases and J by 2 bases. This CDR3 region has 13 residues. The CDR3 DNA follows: TGTGCCAGCGGACTAGCGGTGACCTACGAGCAGTACTTC. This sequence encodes CASGLAVTYEQYF.

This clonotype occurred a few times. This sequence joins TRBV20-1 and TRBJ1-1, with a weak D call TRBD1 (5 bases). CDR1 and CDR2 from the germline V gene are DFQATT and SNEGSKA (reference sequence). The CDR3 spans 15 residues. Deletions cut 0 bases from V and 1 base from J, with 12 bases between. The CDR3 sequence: CSARDPNQGNTEAFF. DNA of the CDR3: TGCAGTGCTAGAGACCCAAACCAGGGGAACACTGAAGCTTTCTTT.

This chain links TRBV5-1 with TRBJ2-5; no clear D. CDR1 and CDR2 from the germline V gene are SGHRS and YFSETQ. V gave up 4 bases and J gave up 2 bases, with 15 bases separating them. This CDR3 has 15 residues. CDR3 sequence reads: CASSMTSFAQETQYF. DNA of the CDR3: TGCGCCAGCAGCATGACCTCCTTCGCGCAAGAGACCCAGTACTTC.

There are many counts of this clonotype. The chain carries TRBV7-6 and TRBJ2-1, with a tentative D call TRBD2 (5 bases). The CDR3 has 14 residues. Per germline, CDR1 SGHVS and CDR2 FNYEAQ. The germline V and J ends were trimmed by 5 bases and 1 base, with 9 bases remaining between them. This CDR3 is CASSRPGSYNEQFF. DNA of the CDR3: TGTGCCAGCAGCCGTCCGGGGTCCTACAATGAGCAGTTCTTC.

The CDR3 sequence is CASSGRDFHTGELFF. CDR3 in DNA: TGTGCCAGCAGCGGACGGGACTTTCACACCGGGGAGCTGTTTTTT. The chain joins TRBV7-2 to TRBJ2-2; possibly TRBD2 for D (6 bases). The V gene lost 5 bases and the J gene lost 3 bases, with 13 bases spanning the gap. The CDR3 totals 15 residues. Germline V gene data show CDR1 as SGHTA and CDR2 as FQGNSA.

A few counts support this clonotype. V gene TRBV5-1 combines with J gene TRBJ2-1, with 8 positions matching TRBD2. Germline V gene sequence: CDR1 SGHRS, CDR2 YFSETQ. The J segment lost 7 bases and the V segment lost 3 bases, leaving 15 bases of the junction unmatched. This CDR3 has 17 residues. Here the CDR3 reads CASSSNPKAGVLNEQFF. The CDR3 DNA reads TGCGCCAGCAGCTCCAACCCGAAAGCGGGAGTCTTAAATGAGCAGTTCTTC. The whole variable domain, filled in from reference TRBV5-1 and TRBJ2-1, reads KAGVTQTPRYLIKTRGQQVTLSCSPISGHRSVSWYQQTPGQGLQFLFEYFSETQRNKGNFPGRFSGRQFSNSRSEMNVSTLELGDSALYLCASSSNPKAGVLNEQFFGPGTRLTVL.

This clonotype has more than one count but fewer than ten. Here the CDR3 DNA reads TGTGCCAGCAGCCAAGAAGGTGGTGTACAGGGAAATAGGGAAAAACTGTTTTTT. Protein product: CASSQEGGVQGNREKLFF. The chain carries TRBV4-2 and TRBJ1-4; D might be TRBD1 (6 bases). The germline gives CDR1 LGHNA, CDR2 YNFKEQ. This CDR3 has 18 amino acids. V shed 0 bases and J shed 8 bases, with 22 bases lying between them.

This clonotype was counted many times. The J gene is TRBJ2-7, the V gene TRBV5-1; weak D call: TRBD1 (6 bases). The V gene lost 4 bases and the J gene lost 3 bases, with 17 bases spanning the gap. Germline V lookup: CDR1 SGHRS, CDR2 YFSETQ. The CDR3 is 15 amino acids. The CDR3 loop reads CASSGTGTSSYEQYF. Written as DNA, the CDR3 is TGCGCCAGCAGCGGCACCGGGACAAGTAGCTACGAGCAGTACTTC. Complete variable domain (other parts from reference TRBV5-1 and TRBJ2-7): KAGVTQTPRYLIKTRGQQVTLSCSPISGHRSVSWYQQTPGQGLQFLFEYFSETQRNKGNFPGRFSGRQFSNSRSEMNVSTLELGDSALYLCASSGTGTSSYEQYFGPGTRLTVT.

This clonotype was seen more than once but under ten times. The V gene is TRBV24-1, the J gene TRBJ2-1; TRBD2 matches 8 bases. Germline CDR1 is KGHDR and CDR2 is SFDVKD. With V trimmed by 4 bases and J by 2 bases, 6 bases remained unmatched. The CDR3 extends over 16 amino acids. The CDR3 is CATSDPLAATYNEQFF. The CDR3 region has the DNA TGTGCCACCAGTGACCCACTAGCGGCTACCTACAATGAGCAGTTCTTC.

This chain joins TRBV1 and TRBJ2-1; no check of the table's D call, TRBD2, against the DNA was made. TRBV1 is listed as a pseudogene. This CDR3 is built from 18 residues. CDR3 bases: TGCACCAGCAGCCAGACGATGGAGCGGGGGGGCTATTACAATGAGCAGTTCTTC. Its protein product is CTSSQTMERGGYYNEQFF.